Listed here are 25 T cell receptor beta chains from one sample, sequenced in a study of Graves' ophthalmopathy and Graves' hyperthyroidism. RNA served as the template for amplifying TCR beta CDR3 regions. The authors performed first-round RT-PCR with HTBI primers and then a second-round multiplex PCR. MiXCR, applied by TCRdb to the multiplex PCR reads, yields one record per CDR3 protein. This repertoire shows under 250,000 distinct CDR3 sequences, approximately 21% found once; its top ten account for roughly 40%. The specimen sequenced was peripheral blood. The receptor source for this set is a woman aged 50 to 65 with Graves' ophthalmopathy.

This clonotype was observed at least ten times. This chain joins TRBV6-1 and TRBJ1-5; D remains ambiguous. Trimming left V 0 bases short and J 4 bases short, with 7 bases between. Looked up from germline, CDR1 is MNHNS and CDR2 is SASEGT. CDR3 length: 14 amino acids. CDR3 in amino acids: CASSEAFGNQPQHF. CDR3 bases: TGTGCCAGCAGTGAAGCTTTCGGGAATCAGCCCCAGCATTTT.

This chain links TRBV28 with TRBJ1-3; 7 nucleotides align to TRBD1. CDR1 is MDHEN and CDR2 is SYDVKM in the germline V gene. CDR3 length: 14 amino acids. V lost 4 bases and J lost 3; bases outside the gene matches: 3. CDR3 DNA sequence: TGTGCCAGCAGTTCGGGACAGCTTGGAAACACCATATATTTT. Amino acids: CASSSGQLGNTIYF.

This clonotype has more than one count but fewer than ten. V and J are TRBV5-6 and TRBJ2-2; D unclear. Trimming cost V 0 bases and J 7 bases, with 7 bases left between them. CDR3 length equals 13 residues. Germline V gives CDR1 SGHDT, CDR2 YYEEEE. As DNA, the CDR3 is TGTGCCAGCAGCTTGGGTTTTGGCGGGGAGCTGTTTTTT. Its translation is CASSLGFGGELFF.

V usage is TRBV28 and J usage is TRBJ2-5, with D perhaps matching TRBD1 (7 bases). The V and J ends lost 6 bases and 1 base respectively, with 12 bases between them. Germline CDR1 is MDHEN and CDR2 is SYDVKM. The CDR3 length is 14 residues. The CDR3 DNA reads TGTGCCAGCAGGGGGGGACAGATCCAAGAGACCCAGTACTTC. Its protein is CASRGGQIQETQYF.

This clonotype occurred many times. The rearrangement links TRBV5-1 to TRBJ2-1; a possible D gene is TRBD1 (6 bases). The CDR3 extends over 15 amino acids. Germline CDR1 SGHRS, CDR2 YFSETQ. The V and J ends lost 2 bases and 4 bases respectively, with 13 bases between them. CDR3 amino acids: CASSLGGRGYNEQFF. In DNA form, the CDR3 reads TGCGCCAGCAGCTTAGGGGGAAGGGGTTACAATGAGCAGTTCTTC.

This clonotype has ten or more counts. Here the CDR3 reads CASSLLWEGGYEQYF. As DNA, the CDR3 is TGTGCCAGCAGCCTGCTTTGGGAGGGCGGTTACGAGCAGTACTTC. The chain employs TRBV12-3 or TRBV12-4 and TRBJ2-7, with 7 bases lining up with TRBD2. The ends lost 6 bases at V and 4 bases at J; junction bases unmatched: 12. The CDR3 is 15 residues long.

In its sample, this clonotype was seen a few times. The rearrangement joins TRBV30 to TRBJ1-1; TRBD1 matches at 8 bases. The CDR3 has 14 residues. Germline V gene data show CDR1 as GTSNPN and CDR2 as SVGIG (reference sequence). V gave up 0 bases and J gave up 2 bases; unmatched junction bases: 2. This CDR3 is CAWSVGQGNTEAFF. The CDR3 coding sequence is TGTGCCTGGAGTGTTGGACAGGGAAACACTGAAGCTTTCTTT.

The sample holds a few counts of this clonotype. The V gene is TRBV5-1, the J gene TRBJ1-2, with 9 bases matching TRBD1. Germline V gene lookup returns CDR1 SGHRS and CDR2 YFSETQ. V lost 0 bases and J lost 3; bases outside the gene matches: 3. The CDR3 consists of 15 residues. CDR3 sequence reads: CASSLDGQGHYGYTF. The CDR3 nucleotides are TGCGCCAGCAGCTTGGATGGACAGGGGCACTATGGCTACACCTTC.

This clonotype was recorded many times. The V call is TRBV10-3, the J call TRBJ2-4; TRBD1 aligns across 8 bases. The germline V gene encodes CDR1 ENHRY and CDR2 SYGVKD. This CDR3 comprises 13 residues. The ends lost 8 bases at V and 8 bases at J; junction bases unmatched: 8. This CDR3 reads CAIGGQEGHIQYF. In DNA, the CDR3 is TGTGCCATCGGGGGACAGGAGGGGCACATTCAGTACTTC.

This clonotype has ten or more counts. The chain joins TRBV2 to TRBJ1-2, with D perhaps TRBD1 (5 bases). V dropped 4 bases and J dropped 8 bases, with 17 bases sitting between them. The CDR3 has 14 residues. CDR1 is SNHLY and CDR2 is FYNNEI in the germline V gene. In DNA, the CDR3 is TGTGCCAGCAGTGCCGGGACCCCGGCAAGCGGCTACACCTTC. This translates into CASSAGTPASGYTF.

At least ten counts were recorded for this clonotype. V is TRBV7-2 and J is TRBJ2-7; a possible D gene is TRBD2 (6 bases). The V gene lost 5 bases and the J gene lost 0 bases, with 14 bases spanning the gap. Germline V CDR1 and CDR2: SGHTA, FQGNSA. The CDR3 runs to 15 residues. The CDR3 reads CASSARTGGSYEQYF. The CDR3 DNA is TGTGCCAGCAGCGCCCGGACCGGGGGCTCCTACGAGCAGTACTTC. Combining the CDR3 with reference TRBV7-2 and TRBJ2-7 gives the whole variable domain GAGVSQSPSNKVTEKGKDVELRCDPISGHTALYWYRQSLGQGLEFLIYFQGNSAPDKSGLPSDRFSAERTGGSVSTLTIQRTQQEDSAVYLCASSARTGGSYEQYFGPGTRLTVT.

Many counts were recorded for this clonotype. The chain recombines TRBV28 with TRBJ2-7; D possibly corresponds to TRBD2 (8 bases). This CDR3 is 16 amino acids long. Germline assignment: CDR1 MDHEN and CDR2 SYDVKM. Trimming stripped 5 bases from V and 5 bases from J, with 22 bases between. CDR3: CASSPRGSGSGDEQYF. The CDR3 DNA reads as TGTGCCAGCAGTCCCAGGGGGAGCGGGAGCGGGGACGAGCAGTACTTC.

At least ten counts were recorded for this clonotype. This sequence joins TRBV19 and TRBJ2-7; 7 bases agree with TRBD2. Germline assignment: CDR1 LNHDA and CDR2 SQIVND (reference sequence). Germline trimming cut 5 bases from V and 3 bases from J; bases unmatched to any gene: 10. The CDR3 has 15 residues. CDR3 nucleotide sequence: TGTGCCAGTAGTGGGGGACTACGTGCGTACTACGAGCAGTACTTC. This encodes CASSGGLRAYYEQYF. The full variable domain, its missing parts supplied by reference TRBV19 and TRBJ2-7, is DGGITQSPKYLFRKEGQNVTLSCEQNLNHDAMYWYRQDPGQGLRLIYYSQIVNDFQKGDIAEGYSVSREKKESFPLTVTSAQKNPTAFYLCASSGGLRAYYEQYFGPGTRLTVT.

This clonotype was counted at least ten times. The CDR3 bases are TGTGCCAGCACTTCCCCGTATGGGGGAAACTATGGCTACACCTTC. Translating gives CASTSPYGGNYGYTF. V usage is TRBV9 and J usage is TRBJ1-2, with D maybe TRBD1 (5 bases). Looked up from germline, CDR1 is SGDLS and CDR2 is YYNGEE. The V gene lost 6 bases and the J gene lost 2 bases, with 17 bases spanning the gap. The CDR3 is made up of 15 amino acids. The variable domain in full, completed from reference TRBV9 and TRBJ1-2, reads DSGVTQTPKHLITATGQRVTLRCSPRSGDLSVYWYQQSLDQGLQFLIQYYNGEERAKGNILERFSAQQFPDLHSELNLSSLELGDSALYFCASTSPYGGNYGYTFGSGTRLTVV.

The chain employs TRBV27 and TRBJ2-2; D gene unclear. The V and J ends lost 2 bases and 4 bases respectively, with 14 bases between them. The CDR3 loop spans 16 amino acids. Germline V gives CDR1 MNHEY, CDR2 SMNVEV (reference sequence). CDR3 bases: TGTGCCAGCAGTTTAAAGATAGTTAGAAGCACCGGGGAGCTGTTTTTT. As protein: CASSLKIVRSTGELFF.

This clonotype was counted a few times. The chain has TRBV6-1 and TRBJ2-1; 13 bases fit TRBD2. Trimming took 6 bases from V and 8 from J; bases not matched to a gene: 7. The length of the CDR3 is 15 residues. Germline V lookup: CDR1 MNHNS, CDR2 SASEGT. The CDR3 protein is CASSPRLAGGDEQFF. The DNA of the CDR3 is TGTGCCAGCAGCCCCCGACTAGCGGGAGGCGATGAGCAGTTCTTC.

This clonotype has ten or more counts. This chain links TRBV29-1 with TRBJ2-4; TRBD2 might be the D (5 bases). Germline CDR1 and CDR2: SQVTM and ANQGSEA. The length of the CDR3 is 12 residues. V lost 6 bases, J lost 7 bases, and 13 bases lay in between. The CDR3 loop is CSVRDLGNIQYF. The CDR3 DNA reads as TGCAGCGTCCGGGATTTGGGGAACATTCAGTACTTC.

This clonotype was counted at least ten times. The rearrangement uses TRBV4-1 and TRBJ1-2; 7 bases fit TRBD1. CDR1 is MGHRA and CDR2 is YSYEKL in the germline V gene. This CDR3 is built from 13 residues. The trim removed 5 bases at V and 6 bases at J, leaving 6 bases unmatched. The CDR3 DNA follows: TGCGCCAGCAGCGTACAGGGGAATGATGGCTACACCTTC. It is translated as CASSVQGNDGYTF.

This sequence joins TRBV30 and TRBJ1-1; D is uncertain. The CDR3 runs 11 residues. Germline-derived CDR1 and CDR2 are GTSNPN and SVGIG (reference sequence). V was trimmed by 5 bases and J by 3 bases, leaving 7 bases between them. CDR3 protein: CAWSQDTEAFF. DNA of the CDR3: TGTGCCTGGTCCCAGGACACTGAAGCTTTCTTT. Looking up the rest from reference TRBV30 and TRBJ1-1 gives the full variable domain: SQTIHQWPATLVQPVGSPLSLECTVEGTSNPNLYWYRQAAGRGLQLLFYSVGIGQISSEVPQNLSASRPQDRQFILSSKKLLLSDSGFYLCAWSQDTEAFFGQGTRLTVV.

This clonotype occurred many times. The chain carries TRBV5-1 and TRBJ1-2; D remains ambiguous. CDR1 is SGHRS and CDR2 is YFSETQ in the germline V gene. The length of the CDR3 is 14 residues. V gave up 1 base and J gave up 8 bases, with 15 bases separating them. The CDR3 bases are TGCGCCAGCAGCTTGAAGGGAGAGATCCGGGGCTACACCTTC. It yields the protein CASSLKGEIRGYTF.

This clonotype was seen a handful of times. The V gene is TRBV4-1, the J gene TRBJ2-7; 12 nucleotides agree with TRBD2. With V trimmed by 2 bases and J by 2 bases, 4 bases remained unmatched. The germline V gene has CDR1 MGHRA and CDR2 YSYEKL. The CDR3 has 16 amino acids. In DNA form, the CDR3 reads TGCGCCAGCAGCCAACTCTCTAGCGGGAGGGCCTACGAGCAGTACTTC. Its translation is CASSQLSSGRAYEQYF.

This chain joins TRBV6-2 or TRBV6-3 and TRBJ2-2, with 8 bases matching TRBD1. Germline CDR1 reads MNHEY; CDR2 reads SVGEGT. CDR3 length: 15 amino acids. V shed 5 bases, J shed 5 bases, and the junction held 7 bases outside the gene matches. The CDR3 reads CASSPDRVLTGELFF. The CDR3 nucleotides are TGTGCCAGCAGTCCGGACAGGGTTTTAACCGGGGAGCTGTTTTTT.

This clonotype came up many times. The chain is built from TRBV12-3 or TRBV12-4 and TRBJ1-2, with TRBD1 identical over 8 bases. After removal of 2 bases from V and 6 bases from J, the junction contained 14 bases not matched to a gene. The CDR3 extends over 17 amino acids. The CDR3 DNA sequence: TGTGCCAGCAGTTTATCTTGGACAGGGAGGGCCGAGGATGGCTACACCTTC. It specifies CASSLSWTGRAEDGYTF.

Ten or more counts support this clonotype. The chain carries TRBV3-1 and TRBJ1-1, with unresolved D. The CDR3 runs 14 residues. CDR1 and CDR2 from the germline V gene are LGHDT and YNNKEL (reference sequence). The V end was cut by 6 bases, the J end by 3 bases, with 14 bases between. The CDR3 protein is CASSLDLGDTEAFF. For the CDR3, the DNA is TGTGCCAGCAGTCTTGATTTGGGCGACACTGAAGCTTTCTTT.

This clonotype has at least ten counts. The junction does not match germline at one end; this may be a read error. The rearrangement joins TRBV6-2 or TRBV6-3 to TRBJ1-2; 12 nucleotides match TRBD1. Germline V lookup: CDR1 MNHEY, CDR2 SVGEGT. This CDR3 spans 17 amino acids. The DNA of the CDR3 is TGTGCCAGAAGTTACCGGGACAGGGGGCGTTTTAACTATGGCTACACCTTC. Its protein product is CARSYRDRGRFNYGYTF.